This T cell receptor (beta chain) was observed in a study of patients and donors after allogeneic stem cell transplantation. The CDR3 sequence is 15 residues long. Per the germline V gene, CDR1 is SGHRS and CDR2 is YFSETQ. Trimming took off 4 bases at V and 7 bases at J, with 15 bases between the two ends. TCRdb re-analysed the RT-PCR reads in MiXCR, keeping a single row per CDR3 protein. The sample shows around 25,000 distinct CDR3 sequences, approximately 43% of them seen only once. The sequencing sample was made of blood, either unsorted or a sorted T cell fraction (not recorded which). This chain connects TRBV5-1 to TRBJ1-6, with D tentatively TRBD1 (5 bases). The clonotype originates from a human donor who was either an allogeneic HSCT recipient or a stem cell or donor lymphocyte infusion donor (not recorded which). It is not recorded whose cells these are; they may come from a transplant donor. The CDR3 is CASSRWGIRNSPLHF. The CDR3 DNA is TGCGCCAGCAGCCGTTGGGGGATTAGAAATTCACCCCTCCACTTT.